The T cell receptor beta chain under discussion was sequenced for a study of shared clonotypes between healthy human individuals. As for the study in general: CD8 memory received one plate per donor, CD8 naive two, CD4 memory three and CD4 naive three.

Selected positively for CCR7 and CD45RO-negative, naive CD8 cells excluded terminally differentiated effector memory CD45RA+ cells. Germline V CDR1 and CDR2: SEHNR, FQNEAQ (reference sequence). This CDR3 comprises 15 residues. With 2 bases removed from V and 5 bases from J, the gap between germline ends came to 13 bases. Some clones are missing from TCRdb's copy, which holds only in-frame ones; the method was immunoSEQ multiplex PCR. The table lists around 1,900,000 clones, about 93% of them singletons, with more than 1.5% in the top ten. The V and J genes are TRBV7-9 and TRBJ2-1; tentative D call: TRBD2 (6 bases). Sample: naive CD8+ T cells from PBMCs. This receptor was taken from a man aged 18 to 30 in good health. Some clones in this sample may be carry-over from other donors' samples. In nucleotides, the CDR3 is TGTGCCAGCAGCTTACTAGCGATCAGGGACAATGAGCAGTTCTTC. Translated, it gives CASSLLAIRDNEQFF.